Included here is one T cell receptor beta chain sequence, with context. Its antigen is unidentified. The authors distributed each subset's genomic DNA evenly over several immunoSEQ plates. In the original processing: From ImmunoSEQ came sequences covering only the junction and carrying no quality scores, so filtering differed. Repertoires were generated with immunoSEQ multiplex PCR, while TCRdb's copy carries only in-frame clones and drops some. V and J calls and clone size are given by that table; D and trimming were obtained from the DNA. The sample lists some 2.1 million clones, about 95% occurring once. The sample comes from a study of shared clonotypes between healthy human individuals. Study results and limitations: Only blood was sampled, and tissue TCR repertoires likely differ from blood ones. How much donors shared clonotypes was expected to be affected by sequencing depth.

CD45RO-negative, CCR7-positively selected cells formed the naive CD8 fraction, excluding terminally differentiated effector memory CD45RA+ cells. The CDR3 extends over 12 amino acids. The V and J ends lost 7 bases and 7 bases, in that order; junction bases with no gene match: 5. Germline V lookup: CDR1 SGHRS, CDR2 YFSETQ. This clonotype was sampled from a man aged 18 to 30 in good health. Sequencing used naive CD8+ T cells sorted from blood. The rearrangement joins TRBV5-1 to TRBJ2-1, with 7 positions matching TRBD2. The CDR3 reads CASRGGENEQFF. CDR3 bases: TGCGCCAGCCGTGGGGGGGAGAATGAGCAGTTCTTC. Drawing the rest from reference TRBV5-1 and TRBJ2-1, the complete variable domain is KAGVTQTPRYLIKTRGQQVTLSCSPISGHRSVSWYQQTPGQGLQFLFEYFSETQRNKGNFPGRFSGRQFSNSRSEMNVSTLELGDSALYLCASRGGENEQFFGPGTRLTVL.